This is a list of T cell receptor beta chains from one sample in a study of prognosis after radiotherapy for stage I lung cancer. From the multiplex PCR reads, TCRdb called clonotypes with MiXCR, one entry per CDR3 protein. The sample holds 14,000 or so distinct CDR3 sequences, roughly 31% seen once. The sample was PBMCs, taken before or after stereotactic body radiation therapy (not recorded which). All receptors come from a donor over 45 with non-small cell lung cancer. Both conserved end residues are part of each CDR3. Fields, in order: CDR3 protein, CDR3 DNA, J gene, clone size, D gene, V gene. The D gene is left open where the match is weak. Rows may omit the clone size; those that give it use once, few, many or a size class.

CASSPSWASGANTGELFF | TGTGCCAGCAGCCCATCGTGGGCTAGCGGAGCGAACACCGGGGAGCTGTTTTTT | TRBJ2-2 | many | TRBD2 | TRBV11-2
CASSDSEAGKLFF | TGTGCTAGCAGTGACTCGGAGGCCGGGAAGCTGTTTTTT | TRBJ2-2 | . | . | TRBV6-4
CASSHDSGLAGYNEQFF | TGTGCCAGCAGCCACGACTCGGGACTAGCGGGATACAATGAGCAGTTCTTC | TRBJ2-1 | many | TRBD2 | TRBV7-2
CASSSPGGQGSYYEQYF | TGCGCCAGCAGCTCCCCCGGCGGACAGGGGAGCTACTACGAGCAGTACTTC | TRBJ2-7 | many | TRBD1 | TRBV5-1
CASSLAQPLFYSNQPQHF | TGTGCCAGCAGCTTAGCGCAGCCGTTGTTCTATAGCAATCAGCCCCAGCATTTT | TRBJ1-5 | many | . | TRBV7-2
CASSQSTNGVRGFEQYF | TGCGCCAGCAGCCAATCTACCAATGGGGTCCGGGGGTTCGAGCAGTACTTC | TRBJ2-7 | . | . | TRBV4-1
CASSLLRGPQHF | TGTGCCAGCAGTTTACTCCGGGGGCCCCAGCATTTT | TRBJ1-5 | medium-sized | . | TRBV28
CASSLGGHSNQPQHF | TGTGCCAGCAGTTTAGGGGGGCATAGCAATCAGCCCCAGCATTTT | TRBJ1-5 | many | . | TRBV27
CASSLRGTEAFF | TGTGCCAGCAGTTTAAGAGGAACTGAAGCTTTCTTT | TRBJ1-1 | medium-sized | . | TRBV28
CASSSTGISEQYF | TGTGCCAGCAGTTCAACAGGTATCAGCGAGCAGTACTTC | TRBJ2-7 | medium-sized | . | TRBV6-5
CSASSRGSTDTQYF | TGCAGTGCTAGTAGTCGAGGGAGCACAGATACGCAGTATTTT | TRBJ2-3 | many | . | TRBV20-1
CASRPRDRSNTEAFF | TGTGCCAGCAGACCAAGGGACAGGTCGAACACTGAAGCTTTCTTT | TRBJ1-1 | many | TRBD1 | TRBV12-3/TRBV12-4
CASRPSRGTQHF | TGTGCCAGCCGACCATCTAGGGGGACACAGCATTTT | TRBJ1-5 | . | . | TRBV27
CASSVQGITEAFF | TGTGCCAGCAGCGTGCAGGGGATCACTGAAGCTTTCTTT | TRBJ1-1 | many | . | TRBV7-9
CATSAQTGIGEQFF | TGTGCCACCAGTGCACAGACCGGGATCGGGGAGCAGTTCTTC | TRBJ2-1 | medium-sized | . | TRBV24-1
CASSPSGGSYNSPLHF | TGTGCCAGCAGCCCTTCAGGGGGCTCCTATAATTCACCCCTCCACTTT | TRBJ1-6 | many | TRBD1 | TRBV5-4
CASKLAEIDYEQYF | TGTGCCAGCAAGCTAGCGGAGATTGACTACGAGCAGTACTTC | TRBJ2-7 | many | TRBD2 | TRBV11-2
CASEASGGVIQYF | TGTGCCAGCGAGGCCTCCGGGGGCGTCATTCAGTACTTC | TRBJ2-4 | many | . | TRBV2
CASSQGPGNSYEQYF | TGTGCCAGCAGCCAGGGGCCCGGGAACTCCTACGAGCAGTACTTC | TRBJ2-7 | many | . | TRBV11-2
CASSQGRLENNEQFF | TGCGCCAGCAGCCAAGGGAGGCTAGAGAACAATGAGCAGTTCTTC | TRBJ2-1 | many | . | TRBV4-1
CANQRQGGNEQFF | TGCGCCAACCAACGGCAGGGGGGCAATGAGCAGTTCTTC | TRBJ2-1 | . | . | TRBV24-1
CASSFLGPESDVEFF | TGTGCCAGCAGTTTTTTAGGGCCAGAGTCCGACGTAGAGTTCTTC | TRBJ2-1 | . | . | TRBV28
CASSQGTGDSYEQYF | TGCGCCAGCAGCCAGGGGACAGGAGATTCCTACGAGCAGTACTTC | TRBJ2-7 | many | TRBD1 | TRBV5-1
CASRTSGSYEQYF | TGTGCCAGCAGGACTAGCGGGTCGTACGAGCAGTACTTC | TRBJ2-7 | many | TRBD2 | TRBV2
CASSTSVRSTDTQYF | TGTGCCAGCAGTACCAGCGTTAGGTCCACAGATACGCAGTATTTT | TRBJ2-3 | . | . | TRBV5-1
CSARAPAGGETKYF | TGCAGTGCCAGAGCCCCAGCGGGGGGGGAGACCAAGTACTTC | TRBJ2-5 | . | TRBD2 | TRBV20-1
CASSSGLAGEADTQYF | TGTGCCAGCAGCTCAGGGCTAGCGGGAGAGGCAGATACGCAGTATTTT | TRBJ2-3 | many | TRBD2 | TRBV7-9
CAGTGLSDGYTF | TGTGCCGGGACAGGGCTATCTGATGGCTACACCTTC | TRBJ1-2 | many | TRBD1 | TRBV30
CASSFYPPPTGDLGGYTF | TGTGCCAGCAGCTTTTACCCCCCTCCAACAGGTGATCTTGGGGGCTACACCTTC | TRBJ1-2 | . | . | TRBV7-6
CASSPGWGYGETQYF | TGCGCCAGCAGCCCCGGGTGGGGGTACGGGGAGACCCAGTACTTC | TRBJ2-5 | many | . | TRBV5-1
CASSYGRDYYVYTF | TGTGCCAGCAGCTATGGAAGAGACTACTATGTCTACACCTTC | TRBJ1-2 | . | . | TRBV2
CASSSRVGAGQPQHF | TGTGCCAGCAGCTCACGGGTGGGGGCAGGCCAGCCCCAGCATTTT | TRBJ1-5 | medium-sized | . | TRBV28
CASSQVIGTYEQYF | TGTGCCAGCAGCCAAGTTATAGGGACCTACGAGCAGTACTTC | TRBJ2-7 | many | . | TRBV3-1
CSAAVCLGIPPLHF | TGCAGTGCAGCAGTGTGCCTGGGAATTCCCCCCCTCCACTTT | TRBJ1-6 | . | . | TRBV20-1
CASSKTRSWGEQYF | TGTGCCAGCAGCAAGACAAGATCATGGGGAGAGCAGTACTTC | TRBJ2-7 | . | . | TRBV16
CASSPQGNEQFF | TGCGCCAGCAGTCCACAGGGCAATGAGCAGTTCTTC | TRBJ2-1 | . | . | TRBV5-1
CATSEGINSPLHF | TGTGCCACCAGTGAGGGGATTAATTCACCCCTCCACTTT | TRBJ1-6 | medium-sized | . | TRBV24-1
CASSQAVIGQGKNTEAFF | TGCGCCAGCAGCCAAGCAGTGATCGGGCAGGGGAAAAATACTGAAGCTTTCTTT | TRBJ1-1 | many | . | TRBV4-1
CASSPGTSGYNEQFF | TGTGCCAGCAGCCCCGGGACTAGCGGTTACAATGAGCAGTTCTTC | TRBJ2-1 | medium-sized | TRBD2 | TRBV11-2
CASRSWGSPLYEQYF | TGTGCCAGCAGATCATGGGGCAGCCCCCTTTACGAGCAGTACTTC | TRBJ2-7 | many | . | TRBV13
CASSESPSGVFDYGYTF | TGTGCCAGCAGTGAGTCCCCATCAGGGGTGTTCGACTATGGCTACACCTTC | TRBJ1-2 | many | . | TRBV6-1
CASSYTNTGELFF | TGTGCCAGCAGCTACACGAACACCGGGGAGCTGTTTTTT | TRBJ2-2 | . | . | TRBV11-2
CASSLIGEAEQFF | TGTGCCAGCAGTTTAATAGGGGAAGCTGAGCAGTTCTTC | TRBJ2-1 | many | . | TRBV28
CASRKGYGYTF | TGTGCCAGCAGAAAGGGCTATGGCTACACCTTC | TRBJ1-2 | many | . | TRBV28
CASSVLTSGANVLTF | TGTGCCAGCAGTGTGTTGACCTCTGGGGCCAACGTCCTGACTTTC | TRBJ2-6 | many | . | TRBV6-1
CASSPWTGFNEQYF | TGTGCCAGCAGTCCATGGACAGGGTTTAACGAGCAGTACTTC | TRBJ2-7 | . | TRBD1 | TRBV27
CASSFVGGHRQTQYF | TGTGCCAGCAGCTTTGTGGGAGGCCACCGGCAGACCCAGTACTTC | TRBJ2-5 | many | . | TRBV11-2
CASRQGRQGAYEQYF | TGTGCCAGCAGGCAGGGGAGACAGGGGGCTTACGAGCAGTACTTC | TRBJ2-7 | many | TRBD1 | TRBV5-5
CASSFFSGLYNEQFF | TGTGCCAGCAGCTTTTTTAGCGGGCTGTACAATGAGCAGTTCTTC | TRBJ2-1 | medium-sized | TRBD2 | TRBV11-1
CAWSVLNGAEQFF | TGTGCCTGGAGTGTACTTAACGGGGCAGAGCAGTTCTTC | TRBJ2-1 | many | . | TRBV30